This TCR beta chain was recorded in a study of OX40 agonist ivuxolimab in advanced cancers. Concerning this clone itself: Its cognate antigen is unknown.

General study findings and limits: The study observed clonal expansion of CD4+ and CD8+ blood T cells by week 6 at 0.1 to 3.0 mg/kg.

Cycle 7 day 1, cycle 4 day 1, and baseline were the timepoints at which blood was sampled. The method was immunoSEQ multiplex PCR; TCRdb's version includes in-frame clones alone and lacks a portion of them. This sample yields tens of thousands of clones, of which roughly four fifths are seen a single time; approximately 1.7% belongs to the top ten. V lost 5 bases and J lost 2, with 15 bases in between. Germline CDR1 reads SGHTA; CDR2 reads FQGNSA. The CDR3 sequence is 16 residues long. The receptor's source is an adult with an advanced solid tumor such as melanoma, head and neck, liver or kidney cancer. The specimen was CD4+ or CD8+ T cells sorted from blood, collected in a trial of the OX40 agonist ivuxolimab. This sequence joins TRBV7-2 and TRBJ2-2; D possibly corresponds to TRBD2 (7 bases). CDR3 sequence: CASSQWEGVNTGELFF. In DNA, the CDR3 is TGTGCCAGCAGCCAATGGGAGGGGGTAAACACCGGGGAGCTGTTTTTT.